The 21 T cell receptor beta chains given below trace back to one sample, sequenced in a study of OX40 agonist ivuxolimab in advanced cancers. TCRdb's table, derived via immunoSEQ multiplex PCR, lists solely in-frame clones and lacks some. The profile shows about 31,000 clones, 90% of them singletons. This sample comprised CD4+ or CD8+ T cells sorted from blood, obtained in a trial of the OX40 agonist ivuxolimab. The receptors were gathered from an adult with an advanced solid tumor such as melanoma, head and neck, liver or kidney cancer.

CDR3 loop: CASSLRWDTYGYTF. The DNA for the CDR3 is TGTGCCAGCAGCCTGAGATGGGATACTTATGGCTACACCTTC. J is TRBJ1-2 and V is TRBV9; D is ambiguous. The V and J ends lost 4 bases and 5 bases respectively, with 15 bases between them. This CDR3 is built from 14 residues. CDR1 SGDLS and CDR2 YYNGEE come from the germline V gene.

The CDR3, as DNA: TGTGCCAGCAGCTTATTGGCGGGACAGAATAACTATGGCTACACCTTC. This sequence encodes CASSLLAGQNNYGYTF. The chain has TRBV7-2 and TRBJ1-2; 7 bases match TRBD1. J gave up 1 base and V 2 bases, and 7 bases lay outside the gene matches. From germline, CDR1 is SGHTA and CDR2 FQGNSA. The CDR3 length is 16 residues.

The V call is TRBV7-3, the J call TRBJ1-3; D is uncertain. CDR1 is SGHTA, CDR2 FQGTGA, per germline. The germline V and J ends were trimmed by 5 bases and 0 bases, with 17 bases remaining between them. The CDR3 contains 17 residues. CDR3 in DNA: TGTGCCAGCAGCGCCGAGTTGGGTGAGAGCTCTGGAAACACCATATATTTT. Translated, it gives CASSAELGESSGNTIYF.

This chain connects TRBV6-1 to TRBJ1-1; D is ambiguous. The CDR3 extends over 11 amino acids. V lost 6 bases, J lost 6 bases, and 8 bases lay in between. The germline V gene encodes CDR1 MNHNS and CDR2 SASEGT. The CDR3 DNA reads TGTGCCAGCAGGAATCGGCCTGAAGCTTTCTTT. Its protein is CASRNRPEAFF.

Here the CDR3 reads CASSQFGGENQPQHF. The CDR3 DNA reads TGCGCCAGCAGCCAATTTGGGGGGGAAAATCAGCCCCAGCATTTT. The V and J genes are TRBV4-1 and TRBJ1-5; D possibly corresponds to TRBD1 (5 bases). CDR1 is MGHRA and CDR2 is YSYEKL in the germline V gene. V was cut by 2 bases and J by 4 bases, with 12 bases left in between. The CDR3 spans 15 residues.

The rearrangement uses TRBV7-2 and TRBJ2-5; 9 bases align to TRBD2. Looked up from germline, CDR1 is SGHTA and CDR2 is FQGNSA. This CDR3 has 15 residues. Trimming cost V 5 bases and J 5 bases; bases outside gene matches: 9. The CDR3 DNA reads as TGTGCCAGCAGCCCCTGGACTAGCGAAGGCGAGACCCAGTACTTC. Its translation is CASSPWTSEGETQYF.

V gene TRBV15 combines with J gene TRBJ2-2; TRBD2 might be the D (6 bases). Per germline, CDR1 LNHNV and CDR2 YYDKDF (reference sequence). The CDR3 contains 16 residues. V was cut by 4 bases and J by 1 base, with 13 bases left in between. The DNA of the CDR3 is TGTGCCACCAGCACAGGGCAGGGAGGGAACACCGGGGAGCTGTTTTTT. Its protein product is CATSTGQGGNTGELFF.

This chain connects TRBV2 to TRBJ2-7, with 9 nucleotides matching TRBD2. The J segment lost 0 bases and the V segment lost 10 bases, leaving 7 bases of the junction unmatched. This CDR3 region has 14 residues. Germline CDR1 is SNHLY and CDR2 is FYNNEI. The CDR3 protein is CATRGSGSSYEQYF. The CDR3 DNA reads as TGTGCCACCCGAGGTAGCGGGAGCTCCTACGAGCAGTACTTC.

DNA for the CDR3: TGTGCCAGTAGTACCTACACGGAGACCCAGTACTTC. It yields the protein CASSTYTETQYF. The chain has TRBV19 and TRBJ2-5, with D unresolved. Germline V gene lookup returns CDR1 LNHDA and CDR2 SQIVND (reference sequence). This CDR3 is 12 amino acids long. V was trimmed by 4 bases and J by 5 bases, leaving 8 bases between them.

V and J are TRBV28 and TRBJ1-1; possibly TRBD1 for D (6 bases). This CDR3 comprises 13 residues. With 6 bases removed from V and 3 bases from J, the gap between germline ends came to 11 bases. Germline V CDR1 and CDR2: MDHEN, SYDVKM. The CDR3 sequence is CASRKGDYTEAFF. In DNA form, the CDR3 reads TGTGCCAGCAGAAAGGGGGATTACACTGAAGCTTTCTTT.

The gene calls are TRBV7-2 and TRBJ1-1; D is undetermined. This CDR3 spans 14 amino acids. The V end lost 2 bases, the J end lost 6 bases, and 13 bases lay between the germline ends. Germline assignment: CDR1 SGHTA and CDR2 FQGNSA. CDR3 sequence reads: CASSLRQRWPEAFF. CDR3 nucleotides: TGTGCCAGCAGCTTAAGGCAGCGGTGGCCTGAAGCTTTCTTT. The whole variable domain, remainder taken from reference TRBV7-2 and TRBJ1-1, is GAGVSQSPSNKVTEKGKDVELRCDPISGHTALYWYRQSLGQGLEFLIYFQGNSAPDKSGLPSDRFSAERTGGSVSTLTIQRTQQEDSAVYLCASSLRQRWPEAFFGQGTRLTVV.

V gene TRBV7-9 combines with J gene TRBJ1-1; 8 bases are shared with TRBD1. The V gene's germline CDR1 is SEHNR and CDR2 FQNEAQ (reference sequence). This CDR3 is built from 15 residues. V lost 5 bases and J lost 0; bases outside the gene matches: 5. The CDR3 DNA reads TGTGCCAGCAGCCATACAGGGGGAGTGAACACTGAAGCTTTCTTT. Amino acids: CASSHTGGVNTEAFF. Drawing the rest from reference TRBV7-9 and TRBJ1-1, the complete variable domain is DTGVSQNPRHKITKRGQNVTFRCDPISEHNRLYWYRQTLGQGPEFLTYFQNEAQLEKSRLLSDRFSAERPKGSFSTLEIQRTEQGDSAMYLCASSHTGGVNTEAFFGQGTRLTVV.

The J gene is TRBJ1-2, the V gene TRBV18; TRBD1 matches at 7 bases. Germline CDR1 KGHSH, CDR2 LQKENI. This CDR3 comprises 16 residues. V lost 6 bases, J lost 0 bases, and 10 bases stayed unmatched. Here the CDR3 DNA reads TGTGCCAGCTCGCCGTCCCGGGACAGTCCTAACTATGGCTACACCTTC. Its translation is CASSPSRDSPNYGYTF.

The chain combines TRBV9 with TRBJ2-3; D may match TRBD1 or TRBD2 (6 bases each). CDR1 and CDR2 from the germline V gene are SGDLS and YYNGEE. The germline V and J ends were trimmed by 4 bases and 1 base, with 16 bases remaining between them. The CDR3 sequence is 16 residues long. The CDR3 DNA reads TGTGCCAGCAGCTCCTTCGGGGGCGGCGGCACAGATACGCAGTATTTT. It encodes CASSSFGGGGTDTQYF.

V and J are TRBV18 and TRBJ2-3; D might be TRBD1 (6 bases). In germline, CDR1 is KGHSH, CDR2 LQKENI. This CDR3 contains 15 residues. V dropped 5 bases and J dropped 0 bases, with 12 bases sitting between them. The DNA for the CDR3 is TGTGCCAGCTCATCAGGGGTTTCTAGCACAGATACGCAGTATTTT. Protein product: CASSSGVSSTDTQYF.

The chain carries TRBV5-4 and TRBJ1-2; D is uncertain. Germline assignment: CDR1 SGHNT and CDR2 YYREEE (reference sequence). V was clipped by 0 bases and J by 8 bases, with 11 bases between them. This CDR3 is 13 amino acids long. The CDR3 protein is CASSLATPRGYTF. The CDR3 bases are TGTGCCAGCAGCTTGGCGACACCGAGAGGCTACACCTTC. The full variable domain, in which reference TRBV5-4 and TRBJ1-2 provide the parts outside the CDR3, is ETGVTQSPTHLIKTRGQQVTLRCSSQSGHNTVSWYQQALGQGPQFIFQYYREEENGRGNFPPRFSGLQFPNYSSELNVNALELDDSALYLCASSLATPRGYTFGSGTRLTVV.

The chain recombines TRBV4-1 with TRBJ1-2, with D unclear. Trimming took 5 bases from V and 8 from J, leaving 21 bases between them. The CDR3 covers 15 residues. Germline values: CDR1 MGHRA, CDR2 YSYEKL. The CDR3 sequence: CASSAWPSKVGGYTF. CDR3 nucleotides: TGCGCCAGCAGCGCTTGGCCGTCAAAAGTAGGCGGCTACACCTTC.

V and J are TRBV19 and TRBJ2-1; TRBD1 or TRBD2 may be the D gene (5 bases each). In germline, CDR1 is LNHDA, CDR2 SQIVND (reference sequence). The CDR3 is made up of 12 amino acids. V shed 2 bases and J shed 7 bases, with 6 bases lying between them. The DNA of the CDR3 is TGTGCCAGTAGTATATGGGGGAATGAGCAGTTCTTC. As protein: CASSIWGNEQFF.

The chain links TRBV15 to TRBJ2-1; D unclear. CDR1 and CDR2 (germline): LNHNV, YYDKDF (reference sequence). The CDR3 totals 13 residues. Trimming cost V 4 bases and J 7 bases, with 11 bases left between them. CDR3: CATSKVVVNEQFF. Written as DNA, the CDR3 is TGTGCCACCAGCAAAGTTGTAGTAAATGAGCAGTTCTTC. Full variable domain (outside the CDR3, taken from reference TRBV15 and TRBJ2-1): DAMVIQNPRYQVTQFGKPVTLSCSQTLNHNVMYWYQQKSSQAPKLLFHYYDKDFNNEADTPDNFQSRRPNTSFCFLDIRSPGLGDTAMYLCATSKVVVNEQFFGPGTRLTVL.

This clone counts as medium-sized. The chain joins TRBV5-8 to TRBJ2-1; TRBD2 is a possible D gene (6 bases). This CDR3 has 16 amino acids. Germline CDR1 is SGHTS and CDR2 is YDEGEE. The V and J ends lost 0 bases and 4 bases respectively, with 14 bases between them. CDR3 coding DNA: TGTGCCAGCAGCTTGGTTTGGACTATGTCTTACAATGAGCAGTTCTTC. It specifies CASSLVWTMSYNEQFF.

This chain connects TRBV4-1 to TRBJ1-1, with D perhaps matching TRBD1 (5 bases). CDR3 length equals 14 residues. V was shortened by 4 bases and J by 11 bases, with 20 bases between the two germline ends. The V gene's germline CDR1 is MGHRA and CDR2 YSYEKL. CDR3 region: CASSPPGGAGIAFF. DNA of the CDR3: TGCGCCAGCAGCCCACCCGGGGGTGCTGGGATCGCTTTCTTT.